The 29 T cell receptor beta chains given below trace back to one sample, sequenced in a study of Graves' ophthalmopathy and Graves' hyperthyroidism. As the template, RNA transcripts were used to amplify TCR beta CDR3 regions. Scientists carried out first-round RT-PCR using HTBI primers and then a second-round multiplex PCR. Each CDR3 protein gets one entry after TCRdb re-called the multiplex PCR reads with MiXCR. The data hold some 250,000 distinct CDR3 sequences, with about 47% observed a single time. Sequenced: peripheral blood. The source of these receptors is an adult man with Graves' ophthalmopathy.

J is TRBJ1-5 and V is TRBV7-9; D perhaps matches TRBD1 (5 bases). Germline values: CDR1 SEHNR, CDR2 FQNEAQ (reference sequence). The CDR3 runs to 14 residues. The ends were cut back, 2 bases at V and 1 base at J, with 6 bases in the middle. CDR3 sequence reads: CASSLPGSNQPQHF. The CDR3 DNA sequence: TGTGCCAGCAGCTTACCAGGGAGCAATCAGCCCCAGCATTTT.

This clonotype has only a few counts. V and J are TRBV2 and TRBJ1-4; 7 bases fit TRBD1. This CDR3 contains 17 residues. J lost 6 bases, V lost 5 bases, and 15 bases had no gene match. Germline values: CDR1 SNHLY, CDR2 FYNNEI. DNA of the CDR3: TGTGCCAGCAGTCAAAGGACAGGAGGCCTTAAGGATGAAAAACTGTTTTTT. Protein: CASSQRTGGLKDEKLFF.

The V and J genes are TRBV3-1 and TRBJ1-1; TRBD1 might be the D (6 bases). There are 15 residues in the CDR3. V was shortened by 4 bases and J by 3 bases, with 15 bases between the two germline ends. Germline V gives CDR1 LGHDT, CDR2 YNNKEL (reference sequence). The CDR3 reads CASSPETGEDTEAFF. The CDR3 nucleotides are TGTGCCAGCAGCCCAGAGACAGGAGAGGACACTGAAGCTTTCTTT. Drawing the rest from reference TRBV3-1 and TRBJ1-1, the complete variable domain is DTAVSQTPKYLVTQMGNDKSIKCEQNLGHDTMYWYKQDSKKFLKIMFSYNNKELIINETVPNRFSPKSPDKAHLNLHINSLELGDSAVYFCASSPETGEDTEAFFGQGTRLTVV.

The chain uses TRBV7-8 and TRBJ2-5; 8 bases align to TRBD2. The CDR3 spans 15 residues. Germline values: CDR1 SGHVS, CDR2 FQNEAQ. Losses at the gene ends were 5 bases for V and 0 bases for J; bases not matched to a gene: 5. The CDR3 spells CASSTYGGDQETQYF. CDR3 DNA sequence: TGTGCCAGCAGCACGTACGGGGGGGACCAAGAGACCCAGTACTTC.

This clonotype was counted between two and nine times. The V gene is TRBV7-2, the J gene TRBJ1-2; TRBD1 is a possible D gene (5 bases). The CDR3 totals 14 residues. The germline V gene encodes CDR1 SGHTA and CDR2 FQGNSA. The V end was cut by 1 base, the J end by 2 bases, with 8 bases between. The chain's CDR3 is CASSLDYRNYGYTF. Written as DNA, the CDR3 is TGTGCCAGCAGCTTAGATTACAGGAACTATGGCTACACCTTC.

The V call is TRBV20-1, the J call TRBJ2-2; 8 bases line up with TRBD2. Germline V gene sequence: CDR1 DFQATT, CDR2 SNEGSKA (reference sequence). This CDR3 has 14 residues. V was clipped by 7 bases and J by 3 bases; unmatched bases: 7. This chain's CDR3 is CSVSSGTYTGELFF. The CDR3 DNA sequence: TGCAGTGTTAGTAGCGGGACGTACACCGGGGAGCTGTTTTTT.

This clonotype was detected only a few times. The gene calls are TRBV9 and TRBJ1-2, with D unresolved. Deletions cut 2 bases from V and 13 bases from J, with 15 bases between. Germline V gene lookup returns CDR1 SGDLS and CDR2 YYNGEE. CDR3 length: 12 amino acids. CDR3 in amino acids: CASSVEVGPLTF. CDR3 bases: TGTGCCAGCAGCGTCGAGGTCGGCCCCCTCACCTTC. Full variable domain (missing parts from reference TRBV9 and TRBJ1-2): DSGVTQTPKHLITATGQRVTLRCSPRSGDLSVYWYQQSLDQGLQFLIQYYNGEERAKGNILERFSAQQFPDLHSELNLSSLELGDSALYFCASSVEVGPLTFGSGTRLTVV.

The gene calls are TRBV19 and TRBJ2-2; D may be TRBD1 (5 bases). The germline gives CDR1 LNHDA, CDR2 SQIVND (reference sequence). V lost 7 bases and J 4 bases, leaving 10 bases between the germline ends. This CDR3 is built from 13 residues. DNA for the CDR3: TGTGCCAGTAATTGGCAGGGCACCGGGGAGCTGTTTTTT. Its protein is CASNWQGTGELFF.

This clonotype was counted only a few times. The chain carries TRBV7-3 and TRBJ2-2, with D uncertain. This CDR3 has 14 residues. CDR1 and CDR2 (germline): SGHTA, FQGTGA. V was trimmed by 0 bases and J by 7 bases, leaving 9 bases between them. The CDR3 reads CASSLTSPGGELFF. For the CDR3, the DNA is TGTGCCAGCAGCTTAACGTCTCCGGGCGGGGAGCTGTTTTTT.

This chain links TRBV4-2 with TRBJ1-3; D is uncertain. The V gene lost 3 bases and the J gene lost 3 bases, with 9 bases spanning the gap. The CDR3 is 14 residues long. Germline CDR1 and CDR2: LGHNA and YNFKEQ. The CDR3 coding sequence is TGTGCCAGCAGCCAGGGTCCTAATGGAAACACCATATATTTT. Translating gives CASSQGPNGNTIYF.

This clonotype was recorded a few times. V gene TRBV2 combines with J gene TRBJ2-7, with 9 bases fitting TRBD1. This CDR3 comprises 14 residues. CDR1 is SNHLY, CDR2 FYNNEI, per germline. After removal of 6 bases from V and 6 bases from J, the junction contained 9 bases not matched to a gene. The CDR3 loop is CASSRDRAFVEQYF. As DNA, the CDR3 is TGTGCCAGCAGCCGGGACAGGGCTTTTGTCGAGCAGTACTTC. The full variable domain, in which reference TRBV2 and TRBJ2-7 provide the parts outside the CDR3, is EPEVTQTPSHQVTQMGQEVILRCVPISNHLYFYWYRQILGQKVEFLVSFYNNEISEKSEIFDDQFSVERPDGSNFTLKIRSTKLEDSAMYFCASSRDRAFVEQYFGPGTRLTVT.

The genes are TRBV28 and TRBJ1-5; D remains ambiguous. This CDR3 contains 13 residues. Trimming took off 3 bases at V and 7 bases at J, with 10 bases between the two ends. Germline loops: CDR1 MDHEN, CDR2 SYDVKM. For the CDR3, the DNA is TGTGCCAGCAGTTTCGGCAATGCGCAGCCCCAGCATTTT. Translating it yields CASSFGNAQPQHF.

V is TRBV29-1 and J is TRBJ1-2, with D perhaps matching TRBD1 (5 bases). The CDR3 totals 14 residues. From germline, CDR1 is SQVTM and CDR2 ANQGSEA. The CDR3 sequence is CSEAWDLRRYGYTF. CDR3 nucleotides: TGCAGTGAAGCGTGGGACCTCAGGCGGTATGGCTACACCTTC.

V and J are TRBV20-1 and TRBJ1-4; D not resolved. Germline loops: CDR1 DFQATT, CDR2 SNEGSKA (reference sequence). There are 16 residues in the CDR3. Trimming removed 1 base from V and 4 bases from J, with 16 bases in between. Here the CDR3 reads CSARATTAQLNEKLFF. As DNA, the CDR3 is TGCAGTGCTAGAGCCACTACGGCACAGCTTAATGAAAAACTGTTTTTT.

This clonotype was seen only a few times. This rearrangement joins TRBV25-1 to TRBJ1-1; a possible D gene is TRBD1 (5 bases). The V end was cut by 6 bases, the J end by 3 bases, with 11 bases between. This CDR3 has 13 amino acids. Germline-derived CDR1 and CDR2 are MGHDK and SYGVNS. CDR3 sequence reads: CASSSGSYTEAFF. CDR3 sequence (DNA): TGTGCCAGCAGCTCAGGGTCATACACTGAAGCTTTCTTT.

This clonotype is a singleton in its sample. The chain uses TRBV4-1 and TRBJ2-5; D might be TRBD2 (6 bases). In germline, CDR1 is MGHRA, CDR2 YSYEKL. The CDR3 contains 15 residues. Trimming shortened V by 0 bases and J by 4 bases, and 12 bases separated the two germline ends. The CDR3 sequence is CASSQDELAGETQYF. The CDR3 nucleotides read TGCGCCAGCAGCCAAGACGAACTAGCTGGAGAGACCCAGTACTTC.

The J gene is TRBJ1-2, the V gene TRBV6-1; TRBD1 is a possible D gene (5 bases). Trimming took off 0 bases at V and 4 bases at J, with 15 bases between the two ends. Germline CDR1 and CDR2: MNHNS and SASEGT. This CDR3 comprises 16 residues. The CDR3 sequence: CASSEASAGLSYGYTF. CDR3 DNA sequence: TGTGCCAGCAGTGAAGCGTCCGCGGGACTCTCCTATGGCTACACCTTC.

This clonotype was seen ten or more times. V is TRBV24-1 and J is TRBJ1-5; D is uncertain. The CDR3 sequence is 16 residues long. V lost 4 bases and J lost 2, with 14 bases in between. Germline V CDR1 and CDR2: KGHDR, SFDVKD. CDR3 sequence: CATSDATRAGNQPQHF. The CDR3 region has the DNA TGTGCCACCAGTGACGCCACGAGGGCGGGCAATCAGCCCCAGCATTTT.

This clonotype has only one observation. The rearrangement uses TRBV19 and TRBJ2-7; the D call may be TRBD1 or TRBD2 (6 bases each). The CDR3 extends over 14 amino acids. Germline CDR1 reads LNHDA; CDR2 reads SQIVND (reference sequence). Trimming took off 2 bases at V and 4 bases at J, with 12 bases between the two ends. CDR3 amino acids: CASSIKQGGYEQYF. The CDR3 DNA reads TGTGCCAGTAGTATAAAACAGGGAGGTTACGAGCAGTACTTC. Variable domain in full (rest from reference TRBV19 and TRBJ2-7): DGGITQSPKYLFRKEGQNVTLSCEQNLNHDAMYWYRQDPGQGLRLIYYSQIVNDFQKGDIAEGYSVSREKKESFPLTVTSAQKNPTAFYLCASSIKQGGYEQYFGPGTRLTVT.

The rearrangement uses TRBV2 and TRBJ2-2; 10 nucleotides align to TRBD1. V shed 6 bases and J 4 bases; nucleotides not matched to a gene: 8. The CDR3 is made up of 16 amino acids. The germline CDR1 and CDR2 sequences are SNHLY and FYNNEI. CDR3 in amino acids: CASSYAGTGVTGELFF. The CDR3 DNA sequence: TGTGCCAGCAGCTACGCCGGGACAGGGGTCACCGGGGAGCTGTTTTTT. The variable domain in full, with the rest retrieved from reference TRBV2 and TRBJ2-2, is EPEVTQTPSHQVTQMGQEVILRCVPISNHLYFYWYRQILGQKVEFLVSFYNNEISEKSEIFDDQFSVERPDGSNFTLKIRSTKLEDSAMYFCASSYAGTGVTGELFFGEGSRLTVL.

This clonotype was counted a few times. The chain's CDR3 is CASSWQQGNTEAFF. The CDR3 nucleotides read TGTGCCAGCAGCTGGCAACAGGGAAACACTGAAGCTTTCTTT. The chain couples TRBV5-5 to TRBJ1-1, with a weak D call TRBD1 (6 bases). V dropped 3 bases and J dropped 2 bases, with 11 bases sitting between them. CDR3 length equals 14 residues. Germline CDR1 is SGHKS and CDR2 is YYEKEE (reference sequence).

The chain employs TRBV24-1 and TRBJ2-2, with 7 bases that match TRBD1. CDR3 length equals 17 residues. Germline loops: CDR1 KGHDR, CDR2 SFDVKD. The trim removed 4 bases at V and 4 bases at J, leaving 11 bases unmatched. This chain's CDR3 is CATSDYGQERGTGELFF. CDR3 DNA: TGTGCCACCAGTGACTACGGACAGGAACGAGGCACCGGGGAGCTGTTTTTT.

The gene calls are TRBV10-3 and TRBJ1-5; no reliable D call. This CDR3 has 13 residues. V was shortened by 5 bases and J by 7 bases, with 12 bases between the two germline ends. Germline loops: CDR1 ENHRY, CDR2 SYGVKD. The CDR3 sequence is CAISLGNEQPQHF. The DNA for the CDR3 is TGTGCCATCAGTCTGGGGAATGAGCAGCCCCAGCATTTT.

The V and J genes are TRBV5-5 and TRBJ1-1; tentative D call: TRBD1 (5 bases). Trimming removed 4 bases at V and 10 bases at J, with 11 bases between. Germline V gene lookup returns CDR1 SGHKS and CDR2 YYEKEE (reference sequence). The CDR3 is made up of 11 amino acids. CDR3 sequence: CASSGAFVAFF. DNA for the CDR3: TGTGCCAGCAGCGGGGCTTTCGTAGCTTTCTTT.

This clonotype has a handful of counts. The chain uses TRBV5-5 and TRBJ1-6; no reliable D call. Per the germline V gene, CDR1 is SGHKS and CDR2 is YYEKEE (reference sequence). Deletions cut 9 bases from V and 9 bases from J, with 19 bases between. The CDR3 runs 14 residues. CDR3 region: CATSIEGMRSPLHF. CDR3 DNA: TGTGCCACTTCGATTGAGGGCATGCGTTCACCCCTCCACTTT.

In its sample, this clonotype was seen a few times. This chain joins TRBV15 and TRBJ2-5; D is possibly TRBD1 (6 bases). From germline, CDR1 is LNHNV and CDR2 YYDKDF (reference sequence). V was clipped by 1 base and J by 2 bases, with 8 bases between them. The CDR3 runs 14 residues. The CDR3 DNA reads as TGTGCCACCAGCAGAGTTCAGGGGCAAGAGACCCAGTACTTC. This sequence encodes CATSRVQGQETQYF.

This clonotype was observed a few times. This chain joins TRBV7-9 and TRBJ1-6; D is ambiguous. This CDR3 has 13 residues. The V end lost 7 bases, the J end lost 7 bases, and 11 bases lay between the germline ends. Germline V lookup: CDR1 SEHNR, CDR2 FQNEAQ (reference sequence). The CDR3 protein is CASTSGDNSPLHF. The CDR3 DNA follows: TGTGCCAGCACCTCGGGCGACAATTCACCCCTCCACTTT. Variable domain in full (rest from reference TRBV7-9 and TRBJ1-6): DTGVSQNPRHKITKRGQNVTFRCDPISEHNRLYWYRQTLGQGPEFLTYFQNEAQLEKSRLLSDRFSAERPKGSFSTLEIQRTEQGDSAMYLCASTSGDNSPLHFGNGTRLTVT.

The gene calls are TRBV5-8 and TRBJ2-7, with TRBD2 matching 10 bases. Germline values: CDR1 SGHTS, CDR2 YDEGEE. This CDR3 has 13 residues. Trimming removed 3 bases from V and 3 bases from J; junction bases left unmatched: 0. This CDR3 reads CASSWTSGYEQYF. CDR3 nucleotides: TGTGCCAGCAGCTGGACTAGCGGCTACGAGCAGTACTTC.

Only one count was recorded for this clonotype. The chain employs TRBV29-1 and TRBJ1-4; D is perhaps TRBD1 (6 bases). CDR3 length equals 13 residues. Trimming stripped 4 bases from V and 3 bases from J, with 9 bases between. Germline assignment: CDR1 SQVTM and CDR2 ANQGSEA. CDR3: CSVGPGANEKLFF. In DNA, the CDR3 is TGCAGCGTTGGGCCAGGGGCTAATGAAAAACTGTTTTTT.